The 15 T cell receptor beta chains in this list originate from one sample, sequenced in a study of shared clonotypes between healthy human individuals. Profiled with immunoSEQ multiplex PCR; TCRdb holds only in-frame clones, not every one. The sample shows about 1.5 million clones, nearly 99% of them seen only once. The material sequenced was naive CD4+ T cells sorted from blood. Documented subset: CD45RA+ positively selected. Receptors originate from a man younger than 40 in good health.

This clone came up once. The gene calls are TRBV28 and TRBJ2-5; D possibly corresponds to TRBD2 (6 bases). Per the germline V gene, CDR1 is MDHEN and CDR2 is SYDVKM. V was clipped by 7 bases and J by 2 bases, with 11 bases between them. The CDR3 consists of 13 residues. Written as DNA, the CDR3 is TGTGCCAGCAATTGGGGAGGTCAAGAGACCCAGTACTTC. It translates to CASNWGGQETQYF.

V usage is TRBV9 and J usage is TRBJ2-7, with TRBD2 matching 9 bases. J was trimmed by 5 bases and V by 5 bases; bases with no gene match: 2. The CDR3 loop spans 12 amino acids. Germline V lookup: CDR1 SGDLS, CDR2 YYNGEE. This CDR3 is CASSASGNEQYF. CDR3 nucleotides: TGTGCCAGCAGTGCTAGCGGGAACGAGCAGTACTTC.

V is TRBV28 and J is TRBJ2-2; 7 bases align to TRBD2. After removal of 5 bases from V and 5 bases from J, the junction contained 14 bases not matched to a gene. Germline-derived CDR1 and CDR2 are MDHEN and SYDVKM. This CDR3 is built from 17 residues. CDR3 loop: CASSPRLREGRTGELFF. The CDR3, as DNA: TGTGCCAGCAGTCCCCGCTTGAGGGAGGGCCGGACCGGGGAGCTGTTTTTT.

V gene TRBV19 combines with J gene TRBJ1-1; 8 bases fit TRBD1. After removal of 6 bases from V and 0 bases from J, the junction contained 3 bases not matched to a gene. Per germline, CDR1 LNHDA and CDR2 SQIVND (reference sequence). This CDR3 spans 14 amino acids. CDR3 coding DNA: TGTGCCAGTAGCCAACAGGGGGTGAACACTGAAGCTTTCTTT. It translates to CASSQQGVNTEAFF.

This clone occurred once. The chain couples TRBV14 to TRBJ2-2; no clear D. The CDR3 sequence is 10 residues long. V was pared by 9 bases and J by 3 bases, with 2 bases between. The germline V gene encodes CDR1 SGHDN and CDR2 FVKESK. CDR3 sequence: CASDTGELFF. The CDR3 DNA reads TGTGCCAGTGACACCGGGGAGCTGTTTTTT.

J is TRBJ2-1 and V is TRBV18; D is undetermined. This CDR3 spans 16 amino acids. V shed 5 bases and J shed 5 bases, with 19 bases lying between them. Germline V lookup: CDR1 KGHSH, CDR2 LQKENI. CDR3 nucleotide sequence: TGTGCCAGCTCATCAACTCGCGTTGGATTAAACAATGAGCAGTTCTTC. It is translated as CASSSTRVGLNNEQFF.

The gene calls are TRBV11-2 and TRBJ2-4, with a tentative D call TRBD2 (6 bases). Between the trimmed V and J ends, which lost 6 bases and 6 bases, there was a span of 9 bases. The CDR3 sequence is 12 residues long. From germline, CDR1 is SGHAT and CDR2 FQNNGV. For the CDR3, the DNA is TGTGCCAGCAGTCGTAGCGGAAACATTCAGTACTTC. As protein: CASSRSGNIQYF. The full variable domain, with the rest looked up from reference TRBV11-2 and TRBJ2-4, is EAGVAQSPRYKIIEKRQSVAFWCNPISGHATLYWYQQILGQGPKLLIQFQNNGVVDDSQLPKDRFSAERLKGVDSTLKIQPAKLEDSAVYLCASSRSGNIQYFGAGTRLSVL.

With regard to this clone: Other DNA sequences of this sample code for an identical CDR3. The chain links TRBV5-1 to TRBJ2-6; possible D gene TRBD2, 6 bases. Between the trimmed V and J ends, which lost 5 bases and 0 bases, there was a span of 6 bases. From germline, CDR1 is SGHRS and CDR2 YFSETQ. This CDR3 has 14 amino acids. The CDR3 protein is CASREGSGANVLTF. The CDR3 DNA reads as TGCGCCAGCAGGGAGGGCTCTGGGGCCAACGTCCTGACTTTC.

The J gene is TRBJ2-7, the V gene TRBV6-1, with 8 bases lining up with TRBD1. The CDR3 runs to 14 residues. Germline V gene lookup returns CDR1 MNHNS and CDR2 SASEGT. Trimming removed 4 bases from V and 0 bases from J; junction bases left unmatched: 2. The CDR3 here is CASSAQGVSYEQYF. CDR3 nucleotide sequence: TGTGCCAGCAGTGCACAGGGGGTCTCCTACGAGCAGTACTTC.

This chain joins TRBV5-6 and TRBJ2-1; D ambiguous. CDR1 and CDR2 from the germline V gene are SGHDT and YYEEEE. V dropped 1 base and J dropped 4 bases, with 9 bases sitting between them. The length of the CDR3 is 14 residues. This CDR3 is CASSLLLAYNEQFF. The CDR3 bases are TGTGCCAGCAGCTTGTTGCTGGCGTACAATGAGCAGTTCTTC.

As concerns this clone: Within the sample, other DNA sequences also encode this same CDR3. This chain joins TRBV18 and TRBJ2-3; D is possibly TRBD1 or TRBD2 (5 bases each). Per germline, CDR1 KGHSH and CDR2 LQKENI. V dropped 6 bases and J dropped 0 bases, with 10 bases sitting between them. The CDR3 runs to 14 residues. CDR3 nucleotides: TGTGCCAGCTCCCTCGGGGCTAGCACAGATACGCAGTATTTT. Protein sequence: CASSLGASTDTQYF.

In the case of this clone: The identical CDR3 is also encoded by other nucleotide sequences in the sample. This chain links TRBV7-9 with TRBJ2-3; D is uncertain. Trimming shortened V by 2 bases and J by 1 base, and 4 bases separated the two germline ends. From germline, CDR1 is SEHNR and CDR2 FQNEAQ (reference sequence). There are 13 residues in the CDR3. DNA of the CDR3: TGTGCCAGCAGCTTAATCGGCACAGATACGCAGTATTTT. It yields the protein CASSLIGTDTQYF.

This chain uses TRBV18 with TRBJ2-7, with 7 bases matching TRBD1. V gave up 4 bases and J gave up 0 bases; unmatched junction bases: 3. CDR1 is KGHSH and CDR2 is LQKENI in the germline V gene. This CDR3 comprises 14 residues. The CDR3 spells CASSLTGDSYEQYF. The CDR3 bases are TGTGCCAGCTCACTCACAGGGGACTCCTACGAGCAGTACTTC.

With regard to this clone: This CDR3 is also generated by other DNA sequences in the sample. The J gene is TRBJ2-7, the V gene TRBV6-5; no definite D call. Trimming shortened V by 0 bases and J by 3 bases, and 9 bases separated the two germline ends. The CDR3 contains 14 residues. The germline V gene encodes CDR1 MNHEY and CDR2 SVGAGI. This CDR3 is CASSYSRVNYEQYF. The CDR3 DNA is TGTGCCAGCAGTTACTCTCGGGTTAACTACGAGCAGTACTTC.

The J gene is TRBJ1-2, the V gene TRBV18; D possibly corresponds to TRBD1 (6 bases). The CDR3 length is 15 residues. Germline V gene sequence: CDR1 KGHSH, CDR2 LQKENI. Trimming removed 0 bases from V and 8 bases from J, with 16 bases in between. In DNA, the CDR3 is TGTGCCAGCTCACCACCGGTGGGGGGCGGTGACGGCTACACCTTC. This encodes CASSPPVGGGDGYTF.